The entry that follows covers one T cell receptor beta chain sequence. Its antigen is not identified. cDNA prepared by RNA extraction and subsequent reverse transcription served as the template for sequencing. TCRdb keeps only in-frame clones here, not all; method: immunoSEQ multiplex PCR. The table lists more than 200,000 clones, around two fifths of them singletons. These data are taken from a study of CD8+ T cells in alopecia areata. Across the whole study: Twice daily, treated patients received 5 to 10 mg of oral tofacitinib. Study conclusions and caveats: Both scalp clonality and the expanded CD8+ clones among the top 100 showed a significant decrease with tofacitinib. Among the cells sequenced in scalp samples are also the resident alphabeta T cells of normal skin.

The germline V gene has CDR1 SEHNR and CDR2 FQNEAQ (reference sequence). The CDR3 is 16 amino acids. V was trimmed by 3 bases and J by 9 bases, leaving 21 bases between them. Documented treatment: oral pan-JAK inhibitor, 5-10 mg twice daily. The V and J genes are TRBV7-9 and TRBJ2-1; D may correspond to TRBD1 or TRBD2 (7 bases each). Sequences were derived from CD4+ T cells sorted from blood, sampled at approximately week 36, from a patient treated with tofacitinib. The clonotype was recovered from a human donor with alopecia areata. CDR3 loop: CASSFGTAPGGGEQFF. For the CDR3, the DNA is TGTGCCAGCAGCTTCGGGACAGCCCCGGGAGGTGGTGAGCAGTTCTTC.